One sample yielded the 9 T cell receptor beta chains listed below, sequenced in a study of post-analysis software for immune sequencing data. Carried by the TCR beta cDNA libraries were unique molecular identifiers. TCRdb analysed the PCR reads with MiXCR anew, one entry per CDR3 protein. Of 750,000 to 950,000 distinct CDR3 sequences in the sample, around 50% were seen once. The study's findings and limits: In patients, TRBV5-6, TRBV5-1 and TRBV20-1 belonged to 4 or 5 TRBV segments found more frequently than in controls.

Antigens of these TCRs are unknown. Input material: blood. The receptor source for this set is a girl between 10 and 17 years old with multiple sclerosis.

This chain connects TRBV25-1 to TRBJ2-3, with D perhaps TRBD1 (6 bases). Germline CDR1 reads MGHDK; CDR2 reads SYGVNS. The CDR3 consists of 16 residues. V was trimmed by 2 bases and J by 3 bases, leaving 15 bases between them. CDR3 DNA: TGTGCCAGCAGTGAAACTAGTCAGGGGCTGACAGATACGCAGTATTTT. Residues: CASSETSQGLTDTQYF.

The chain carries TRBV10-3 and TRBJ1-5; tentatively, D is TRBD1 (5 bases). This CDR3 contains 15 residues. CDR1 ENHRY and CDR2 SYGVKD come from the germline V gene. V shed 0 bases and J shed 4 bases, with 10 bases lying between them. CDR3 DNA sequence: TGTGCCATCAGTGAGTCGGGGCAGGCAAATCAGCCCCAGCATTTT. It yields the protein CAISESGQANQPQHF.

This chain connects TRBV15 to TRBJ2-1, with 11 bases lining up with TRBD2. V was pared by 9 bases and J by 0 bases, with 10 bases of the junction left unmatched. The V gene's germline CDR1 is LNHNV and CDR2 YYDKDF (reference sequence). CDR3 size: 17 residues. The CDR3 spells CATIGLAGPSSYNEQFF. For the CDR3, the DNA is TGTGCCACTATTGGACTAGCGGGCCCGAGCTCCTACAATGAGCAGTTCTTC.

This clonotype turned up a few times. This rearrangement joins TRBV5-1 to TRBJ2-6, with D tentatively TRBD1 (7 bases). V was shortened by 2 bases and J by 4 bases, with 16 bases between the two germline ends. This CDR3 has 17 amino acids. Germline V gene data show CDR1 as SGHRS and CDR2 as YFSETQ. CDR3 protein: CASSLMEGAHGANVLTF. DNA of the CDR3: TGCGCCAGCAGCTTAATGGAGGGGGCGCACGGGGCCAACGTCCTGACTTTC.

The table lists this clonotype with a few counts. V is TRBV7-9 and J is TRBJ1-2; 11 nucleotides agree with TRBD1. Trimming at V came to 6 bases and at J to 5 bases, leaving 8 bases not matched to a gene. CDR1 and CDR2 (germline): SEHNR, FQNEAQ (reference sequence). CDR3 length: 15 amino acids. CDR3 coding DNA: TGTGCCAGCAGTTCAGACCGGGACAGGGGGTATGGCTACACCTTC. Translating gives CASSSDRDRGYGYTF.

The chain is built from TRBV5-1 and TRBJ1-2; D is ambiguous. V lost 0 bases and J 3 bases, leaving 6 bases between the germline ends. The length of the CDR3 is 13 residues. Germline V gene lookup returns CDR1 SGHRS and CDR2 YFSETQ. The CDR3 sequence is CASSLDIDYGYTF. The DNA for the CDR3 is TGCGCCAGCAGCTTGGACATCGACTATGGCTACACCTTC.

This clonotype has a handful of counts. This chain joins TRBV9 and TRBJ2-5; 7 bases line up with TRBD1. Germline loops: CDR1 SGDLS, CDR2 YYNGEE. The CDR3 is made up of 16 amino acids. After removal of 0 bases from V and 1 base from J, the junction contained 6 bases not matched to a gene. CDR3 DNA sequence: TGTGCCAGCAGCGTAGGCGCCCGGACAGGCCAAGAGACCCAGTACTTC. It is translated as CASSVGARTGQETQYF.

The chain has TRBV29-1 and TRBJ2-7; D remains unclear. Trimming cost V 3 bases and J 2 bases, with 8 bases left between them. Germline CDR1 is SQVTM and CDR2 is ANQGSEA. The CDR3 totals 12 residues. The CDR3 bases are TGCAGCGTTGAGGGTGCTCCCTACGAGCAGTACTTC. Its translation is CSVEGAPYEQYF.

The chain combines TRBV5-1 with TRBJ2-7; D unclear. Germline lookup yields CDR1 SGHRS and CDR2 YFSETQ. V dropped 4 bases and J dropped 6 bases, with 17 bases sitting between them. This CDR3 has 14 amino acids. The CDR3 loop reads CASSATGLLREQYF. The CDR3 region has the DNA TGCGCCAGCAGCGCCACCGGCCTTCTACGCGAGCAGTACTTC.